This section outlines one TCR beta chain sequence together with its context. Its target is not known. This specimen comes from a study of T cells in localized non-small cell lung cancer. Profiling relied on immunoSEQ multiplex PCR, and the TCRdb table lists in-frame clones only, not all of them. The sample contains under 95,000 clones, 80% of which appear only once. V was clipped by 0 bases and J by 6 bases; unmatched bases: 7. Germline V gene sequence: CDR1 KGHSH, CDR2 LQKENI. This CDR3 is built from 16 residues. Regarding the study as a whole: The appearance of a median approximately 55 of the top 100 tumor clones was seen in adjacent lung. Heterogeneity is still possible, as just one tumor region was sequenced. Adjacent uninvolved lung had the highest clonality, suggesting focused antigen responses. Greater blood T cell density accompanied longer overall survival.

The V call is TRBV18, the J call TRBJ2-3; the match to TRBD2 covers 9 bases. This receptor was identified in a female donor of 60 years or more with stage I lung adenocarcinoma. The sample consisted of peripheral blood, taken before any cancer treatment. DNA for the CDR3: TGTGCCAGCTCACCACCCCGCGGGGGGGCCCTGGATACGCAGTATTTT. Translation: CASSPPRGGALDTQYF.